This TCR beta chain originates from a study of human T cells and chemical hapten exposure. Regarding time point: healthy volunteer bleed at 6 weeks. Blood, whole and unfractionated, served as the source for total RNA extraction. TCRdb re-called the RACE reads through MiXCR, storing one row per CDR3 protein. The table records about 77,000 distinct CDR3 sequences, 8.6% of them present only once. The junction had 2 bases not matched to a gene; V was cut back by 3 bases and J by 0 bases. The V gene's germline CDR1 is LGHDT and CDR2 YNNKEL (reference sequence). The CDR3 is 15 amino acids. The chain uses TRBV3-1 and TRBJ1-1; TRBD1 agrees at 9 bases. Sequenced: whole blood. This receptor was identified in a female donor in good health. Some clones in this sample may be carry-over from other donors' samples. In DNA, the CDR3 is TGTGCCAGCAGCCATTGGGACAGGGTGAACACTGAAGCTTTCTTT. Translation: CASSHWDRVNTEAFF.